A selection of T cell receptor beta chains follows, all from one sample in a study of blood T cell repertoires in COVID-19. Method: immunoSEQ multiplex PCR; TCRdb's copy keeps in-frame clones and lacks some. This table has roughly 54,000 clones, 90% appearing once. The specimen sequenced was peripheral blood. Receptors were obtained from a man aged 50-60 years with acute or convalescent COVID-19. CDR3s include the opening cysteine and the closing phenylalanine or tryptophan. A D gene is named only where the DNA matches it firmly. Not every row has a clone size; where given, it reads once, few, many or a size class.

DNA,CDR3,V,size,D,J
TGTGCCAGCAGTTATAAGACAGGGGGCGGTGATGAAGCTTTCTTT,CASSYKTGGGDEAFF,TRBV6-5,.,TRBD1,TRBJ1-1
TGTGCCAGCAGCCAGCCAGGGCAGGTACACAATCAGCCCCAGCATTTT,CASSQPGQVHNQPQHF,TRBV3-1/TRBV3-2,.,.,TRBJ1-5
TGCGCCAGCAGCCAAGATGCCAGGGGAGGGCAGCCCCAGCATTTT,CASSQDARGGQPQHF,TRBV4-1,.,.,TRBJ1-5
TGTGCCAGCAGCTGGGACAGGGACTATGGCTACACCTTC,CASSWDRDYGYTF,TRBV11-2,.,TRBD1,TRBJ1-2
TGTGCCAGCAGTGAAAGCGGACCCCGGTCCGGTATGCAGTTCTTC,CASSESGPRSGMQFF,TRBV6-1,.,.,TRBJ2-1
TGTGCCAGCAGCTTAACACAGGGGGACTATGGCTACACCTTC,CASSLTQGDYGYTF,TRBV6-5,.,TRBD1,TRBJ1-2
TGTGCCAGCAGTGAATCAGTGGGCTTTAATTCACCCCTCCACTTT,CASSESVGFNSPLHF,TRBV25-1,.,.,TRBJ1-6
TGTGCCAGCAGCCGAAGACAGGGCTCCGAGCAGTACTTC,CASSRRQGSEQYF,TRBV14,.,TRBD1,TRBJ2-7
TGTGCCAGTAGACCACGTCCGGACAGTCCACATGGCTACACCTTC,CASRPRPDSPHGYTF,TRBV19,.,.,TRBJ1-2
TGTGCCAGTAGTTTGCTATATCAGCCCCAGCATTTT,CASSLLYQPQHF,TRBV19,.,.,TRBJ1-5
TGTGCCAGCAGCTTAGTTCGGCGGGGGGGCAATCAGCCCCAGCATTTT,CASSLVRRGGNQPQHF,TRBV7-9,.,.,TRBJ1-5
TGTGCCAGCAGATCCCACCTGGGACTCCCGTCGAGTGGCTACACCTTC,CASRSHLGLPSSGYTF,TRBV27,.,.,TRBJ1-2
TGCAGTGCTAGTTCAGCGTCCACCTACGAGCAGTACTTC,CSASSASTYEQYF,TRBV20-1,.,.,TRBJ2-7
TGTGCCAGCCACGGGACAGGGGCTGGGTATGGCTACACCTTC,CASHGTGAGYGYTF,TRBV6-5,.,TRBD1,TRBJ1-2
TGTGCCAGCAGTTACTCCACTGATCGTGAAAAACTGTTTTTT,CASSYSTDREKLFF,TRBV6-6,.,.,TRBJ1-4
TGCAGCGTTAAAGCAGACTCTGGAAACACCATATATTTT,CSVKADSGNTIYF,TRBV29-1,.,.,TRBJ1-3
TGTGCCAGCAGCCCCGGACTAGCGGGAGATACCGGGGAGCTGTTTTTT,CASSPGLAGDTGELFF,TRBV13,.,TRBD2,TRBJ2-2
TGTGCCACCCAGGGTTCTTCACCCTATGGCTACACCTTC,CATQGSSPYGYTF,TRBV28,.,.,TRBJ1-2
TGTGCCACGCGGGACGACGCCATATATTTT,CATRDDAIYF,TRBV24-1,.,.,TRBJ1-3
TGTGCCAGCAGCTTCACTAGCGGCTCCTACAATGAGCAGTTCTTC,CASSFTSGSYNEQFF,TRBV5-5,.,TRBD2,TRBJ2-1
TGTGCCAGCAGCTTCGGGAGATATGAAAAACTGTTTTTT,CASSFGRYEKLFF,TRBV7-9,.,.,TRBJ1-4
TGCGCCAGCAGCACCGGGACAGGGGGCCCCAATTCACCCCTCCACTTT,CASSTGTGGPNSPLHF,TRBV5-1,.,TRBD1,TRBJ1-6
TGTGCCAGCCGGATCTCGAGGGGGCGATCCTACGAGCAGTACTTC,CASRISRGRSYEQYF,TRBV11-2,.,TRBD1,TRBJ2-7
TGTGCCAGCAGTTATATGGGACAGCCCAACTCTGGAAACACCATATATTTT,CASSYMGQPNSGNTIYF,TRBV7-9,once,TRBD1,TRBJ1-3
TGTGCCACCAGCAGAGATGATCAGGGGGGAGAAAAACTGTTTTTT,CATSRDDQGGEKLFF,TRBV15,.,TRBD1,TRBJ1-4
TGTGCCAGCAGCCTAACCCGCCCGGGACTAGCGAACACCGGGGAGCTGTTTTTT,CASSLTRPGLANTGELFF,TRBV3-1/TRBV3-2,.,TRBD2,TRBJ2-2
TGCGCCAGCAGCCCTTCCTACCCCACTGGAAACACCATATATTTT,CASSPSYPTGNTIYF,TRBV4-1,.,.,TRBJ1-3
TGCGCCAGCAGCCAAGATTTCAGAGAGCAGTACTTC,CASSQDFREQYF,TRBV4-3,.,.,TRBJ2-7
TGTGCCAGCATCGTGGGGGGGAATAATGAAAAACTGTTTTTT,CASIVGGNNEKLFF,TRBV2,.,.,TRBJ1-4
TGTGCCAGCTCCTATACTAGATCGGGGGCCAACGTCCTGACTTTC,CASSYTRSGANVLTF,TRBV25-1,.,.,TRBJ2-6
TGTGCCAGCTCAAAATCTAGCGGGACGGCTGAGACCCAGTACTTC,CASSKSSGTAETQYF,TRBV18,.,TRBD2,TRBJ2-5
TGTGCCAGCAGTTACGAGGAAGGTCGCAATGAGCAGTTCTTC,CASSYEEGRNEQFF,TRBV6-5,once,.,TRBJ2-1
TGTGCCAGCAGCCCCGGTTCAGACATGCTGAGCACTGAAGCTTTCTTT,CASSPGSDMLSTEAFF,TRBV5-4,once,.,TRBJ1-1
TGCAGCGTTGAGGGGGGCCGTGGGGGACAGGGATCCTATGGCTACACCTTC,CSVEGGRGGQGSYGYTF,TRBV29-1,once,TRBD1,TRBJ1-2
TGTGCCAGCAGCATAGCCACCGGGACAGGGGTTCTTGGCTACACCTTC,CASSIATGTGVLGYTF,TRBV7-2,.,TRBD1,TRBJ1-2
TGTGCCAGTAGTACCCCGGGACAGTCCTATGGCTACACCTTC,CASSTPGQSYGYTF,TRBV19,.,TRBD1,TRBJ1-2
TGCGCCAGCCGATACAGATCCTCTGGGGCCAACGTCCTGACTTTC,CASRYRSSGANVLTF,TRBV23-1,.,.,TRBJ2-6
TGTGCCATCAGCCATGGGGGCAAACCCTACGAGCAGTACTTC,CAISHGGKPYEQYF,TRBV10-3,.,.,TRBJ2-7
TGCAGCGTTGAAGGGACACCCATGAACACTGAAGCTTTCTTT,CSVEGTPMNTEAFF,TRBV29-1,.,.,TRBJ1-1
TGTGCCAGCAGCTTAAAGCCAGGGCAGGGCTACGAGCAGTACTTC,CASSLKPGQGYEQYF,TRBV7-2,.,.,TRBJ2-7
TGTGCCAGCAGCTCGTACGACAGGACGAACACTGAAGCTTTCTTT,CASSSYDRTNTEAFF,TRBV7-9,.,.,TRBJ1-1
TGCGCCAGCAGCAGGCGGGAGTTCACCGGGGAGCTGTTTTTT,CASSRREFTGELFF,TRBV5-1,.,TRBD2,TRBJ2-2
TGTGCCAGCAGTTACCGGACAGGGAACACTGAAGCTTTCTTT,CASSYRTGNTEAFF,TRBV6-2/TRBV6-3,.,TRBD1,TRBJ1-1
TGTGCCAGCAGCAAGACAGGGCTGGAGACCCAGTACTTC,CASSKTGLETQYF,TRBV5-6,.,TRBD1,TRBJ2-5
TGTGCCAGCAGCGCCCGACAGGGATTGAACACTGAAGCTTTCTTT,CASSARQGLNTEAFF,TRBV7-2,.,TRBD1,TRBJ1-1
TGTGCCAGTAACCAGGGGATAGTCAATGAGCAGTTCTTC,CASNQGIVNEQFF,TRBV19,.,.,TRBJ2-1